This entry features one T cell receptor (beta chain) sequence. Its antigen is as yet unknown. The data derive from a study of siplizumab effects on memory and regulatory T cells. Study outcomes and limitations: Siplizumab, the agent tested, significantly reduced alloreactive sequences traceable to unstimulated CD4+ memory cells. Mapping to unstimulated subsets was achieved for only a minor fraction of alloreactive clones. Naive T cells were seen as more diverse than memory cells and as major alloresponse contributors.

Per sample, 95,000 to 100,000 TCR templates were assayed. Clones were sequenced by immunoSEQ multiplex PCR, and TCRdb holds only the in-frame ones, with some missing. The sample includes about 82,000 clones, roughly 90% seen only once; the top ten take approximately 1.5%. The CDR3 extends over 15 amino acids. The sequenced material came from Tregs sorted from blood. The chain joins TRBV21-1 to TRBJ2-5; the table calls TRBD1, which could not be checked here. Gene TRBJ2-7 matches the end of the DNA better, so the J call may be wrong. TRBV21-1 constitutes a pseudogene. This receptor was obtained from a human donor in good health. Written as DNA, the CDR3 is TGTGCCAGCAGCAAGCTGACAGGGCAAGAGGACGAGCAGTACTTC. Translating gives CASSKLTGQEDEQYF.